The 29 T cell receptor beta chains below all came from one sample that was sequenced in a study of T cell responses to AZD1222 COVID-19 vaccine. Measured with immunoSEQ multiplex PCR; TCRdb has only the in-frame clones, and not every one. This sample carries approximately 130,000 clones, 92% of them seen once, and the ten largest clones take 0.85% to 1.3%. The sample here was peripheral blood, taken 28 days after the second AZD1222 dose. The receptor set was obtained from an adult who received the AZD1222 COVID-19 vaccine.

This chain uses TRBV2 with TRBJ2-2; D not certain. This CDR3 has 13 residues. Trimming left V 6 bases short and J 0 bases short, with 5 bases between. Germline-derived CDR1 and CDR2 are SNHLY and FYNNEI. CDR3 protein: CASRPTNTGELFF. CDR3 nucleotide sequence: TGTGCCAGCAGACCAACGAACACCGGGGAGCTGTTTTTT.

The V and J genes are TRBV7-3 and TRBJ2-1; D gene uncertain. V was shortened by 1 base and J by 7 bases, with 14 bases between the two germline ends. The CDR3 has 15 residues. In germline, CDR1 is SGHTA, CDR2 FQGTGA. The CDR3 coding sequence is TGTGCCAGCAGCTTAAGCCAGACATACCGAAATGAGCAGTTCTTC. This encodes CASSLSQTYRNEQFF.

The rearrangement links TRBV13 to TRBJ2-1; 13 bases are a match to TRBD2. The CDR3 is made up of 16 amino acids. J lost 8 bases, V lost 2 bases, and 6 bases had no gene match. Per germline, CDR1 PRHDT and CDR2 FYEKMQ (reference sequence). The CDR3 DNA sequence: TGTGCCAGCAGCTTATTAGGGACTAGCGGGGTTCATGAGCAGTTCTTC. Protein sequence: CASSLLGTSGVHEQFF.

The chain links TRBV9 to TRBJ2-4; D is possibly TRBD2 (5 bases). The CDR3 length is 13 residues. Trimming took 3 bases from V and 9 from J, leaving 13 bases between them. From germline, CDR1 is SGDLS and CDR2 YYNGEE. This CDR3 reads CASSAGPGGIQYF. CDR3 coding DNA: TGTGCCAGCAGCGCCGGGCCCGGAGGCATTCAGTACTTC.

This rearrangement joins TRBV7-2 to TRBJ1-6; D is uncertain. The V end lost 5 bases, the J end lost 9 bases, and 17 bases lay between the germline ends. The CDR3 totals 15 residues. CDR1 and CDR2 from the germline V gene are SGHTA and FQGNSA. CDR3: CASSPTNAEGSPLHF. The DNA for the CDR3 is TGTGCCAGCAGCCCGACTAACGCCGAGGGTTCACCCCTCCACTTT.

This chain links TRBV6-2 or TRBV6-3 with TRBJ2-1, with TRBD2 matching 10 bases. CDR1 is MNHEY, CDR2 SVGEGT, per germline. The CDR3 length is 16 residues. Trimming cost V 2 bases and J 7 bases; bases outside gene matches: 8. This CDR3 reads CASSYRASGGPNEQFF. The DNA for the CDR3 is TGTGCCAGCAGTTACCGCGCTAGCGGGGGACCAAATGAGCAGTTCTTC.

This sequence joins TRBV29-1 and TRBJ1-1; D is uncertain. The germline gives CDR1 SQVTM, CDR2 ANQGSEA. Trimming removed 4 bases at V and 3 bases at J, with 15 bases between. The CDR3 is made up of 14 amino acids. The CDR3 DNA is TGCAGCGTTGGGCTGAGATCAAGGGACACTGAAGCTTTCTTT. It codes for CSVGLRSRDTEAFF.

J is TRBJ1-3 and V is TRBV5-1, with a tentative D call TRBD1 (5 bases). This CDR3 is 14 amino acids long. Germline CDR1 reads SGHRS; CDR2 reads YFSETQ. V lost 3 bases to trimming and J lost 4 bases, with 11 bases between them. Here the CDR3 reads CASSSQGSGNTIYF. The CDR3 DNA reads as TGCGCCAGCAGCTCTCAGGGAAGCGGAAACACCATATATTTT. The entire variable domain, with the rest obtained from reference TRBV5-1 and TRBJ1-3, is as follows: KAGVTQTPRYLIKTRGQQVTLSCSPISGHRSVSWYQQTPGQGLQFLFEYFSETQRNKGNFPGRFSGRQFSNSRSEMNVSTLELGDSALYLCASSSQGSGNTIYFGEGSWLTVV.

The chain couples TRBV18 to TRBJ2-1; D not resolved. Trimming cost V 1 base and J 7 bases, with 14 bases left between them. CDR3 length equals 15 residues. Per germline, CDR1 KGHSH and CDR2 LQKENI. The CDR3 loop reads CASSPLQLGTNEQFF. CDR3 DNA sequence: TGTGCCAGCTCACCACTACAGCTCGGAACAAATGAGCAGTTCTTC.

The CDR3: CASSEAPRTLSNQPQHF. The DNA for the CDR3 is TGTGCCAGCAGTGAAGCGCCGAGGACACTCAGTAATCAGCCCCAGCATTTT. This rearrangement joins TRBV2 to TRBJ1-5; D is perhaps TRBD1 (5 bases). From germline, CDR1 is SNHLY and CDR2 FYNNEI. CDR3 length: 17 residues. The V gene lost 0 bases and the J gene lost 4 bases, with 16 bases spanning the gap.

In the case of this clone: The sample carries other DNA sequences with the same CDR3. J is TRBJ1-1 and V is TRBV20-1; D is undetermined. CDR1 DFQATT and CDR2 SNEGSKA come from the germline V gene (reference sequence). The CDR3 extends over 11 amino acids. V was pared by 3 bases and J by 0 bases, with 2 bases between. DNA for the CDR3: TGCAGTGCTAGCCTGAACACTGAAGCTTTCTTT. This translates into CSASLNTEAFF.

The J gene is TRBJ2-7, the V gene TRBV28, with D tentatively TRBD1 (6 bases). The V end was cut by 4 bases, the J end by 8 bases, with 12 bases between. The CDR3 extends over 12 amino acids. Looked up from germline, CDR1 is MDHEN and CDR2 is SYDVKM. The CDR3: CASSSTGTKQYF. The DNA of the CDR3 is TGTGCCAGCAGTTCCACCGGGACAAAGCAGTACTTC.

This chain links TRBV4-3 with TRBJ1-6, with no clear D. V lost 0 bases, J lost 5 bases, and 8 bases lay in between. This CDR3 has 15 residues. From germline, CDR1 is LGHNA and CDR2 YSLEER. CDR3 DNA: TGCGCCAGCAGCCAAGATAGTCTTAATAATTCACCCCTCCACTTT. Amino acids: CASSQDSLNNSPLHF.

The chain uses TRBV27 and TRBJ1-2; no clear D gene. This CDR3 has 12 residues. The germline V gene has CDR1 MNHEY and CDR2 SMNVEV (reference sequence). Trimming left V 7 bases short and J 4 bases short, with 10 bases between. The CDR3 DNA follows: TGTGCCAGCACCAAAAACGGCTATGGCTACACCTTC. Translated, it gives CASTKNGYGYTF.

V gene TRBV27 combines with J gene TRBJ2-3; 7 bases map to TRBD1. The CDR3 extends over 16 amino acids. The germline CDR1 and CDR2 sequences are MNHEY and SMNVEV (reference sequence). Trimming cost V 2 bases and J 4 bases; bases outside gene matches: 9. Here the CDR3 DNA reads TGTGCCAGCAGTTTAAGGTGGCCAGGGGGACCAGATACGCAGTATTTT. Its translation: CASSLRWPGGPDTQYF.

The genes are TRBV7-9 and TRBJ2-5; 7 bases match TRBD2. The CDR3 runs 15 residues. Trimming removed 5 bases from V and 4 bases from J; junction bases left unmatched: 10. Looked up from germline, CDR1 is SEHNR and CDR2 is FQNEAQ (reference sequence). CDR3 in DNA: TGTGCCAGCAGCCCCGGCGAGGGAGGGGTAGAGACCCAGTACTTC. Encoded protein: CASSPGEGGVETQYF.

The genes are TRBV20-1 and TRBJ1-3, with 12 bases that match TRBD1. The trim removed 3 bases at V and 2 bases at J, leaving 5 bases unmatched. CDR3 length: 16 amino acids. CDR1 and CDR2 from the germline V gene are DFQATT and SNEGSKA (reference sequence). The CDR3 here is CSASFGTGGTGNTIYF. CDR3 bases: TGCAGTGCTAGTTTCGGGACAGGGGGCACTGGAAACACCATATATTTT.

Of note for this clone: This sample also contains other DNA sequences that code for the same CDR3. The rearrangement uses TRBV28 and TRBJ2-1; no reliable D call. The CDR3 length is 12 residues. The germline V and J ends were trimmed by 1 base and 2 bases, with 0 bases remaining between them. CDR1 is MDHEN, CDR2 SYDVKM, per germline. In DNA, the CDR3 is TGTGCCAGCAGTTTATCCTACAATGAGCAGTTCTTC. It codes for CASSLSYNEQFF.

The chain links TRBV7-9 to TRBJ1-5; D is uncertain. The CDR3 has 13 amino acids. Germline V gene data show CDR1 as SEHNR and CDR2 as FQNEAQ (reference sequence). V dropped 1 base and J dropped 3 bases, with 4 bases sitting between them. CDR3 amino acids: CASSLGFNQPQHF. The DNA of the CDR3 is TGTGCCAGCAGCTTAGGATTCAATCAGCCCCAGCATTTT.

The rearrangement uses TRBV6-4 and TRBJ2-6; 7 bases fit TRBD1. Germline V gene lookup returns CDR1 MRHNA and CDR2 SNTAGT. The CDR3 sequence is 21 residues long. V lost 0 bases to trimming and J lost 0 bases; unmatched junction nucleotides: 14. CDR3 sequence reads: CASSDSRIHRTGHSGANVLTF. The CDR3 coding sequence is TGTGCCAGCAGTGACTCCAGAATTCACAGGACAGGTCACTCTGGGGCCAACGTCCTGACTTTC.

V usage is TRBV6-5 and J usage is TRBJ2-1; 12 bases agree with TRBD2. After removal of 4 bases from V and 3 bases from J, the junction contained 1 base not matched to a gene. This CDR3 is 15 amino acids long. Germline values: CDR1 MNHEY, CDR2 SVGAGI. This CDR3 is CASSWTSGNYNEQFF. The CDR3 DNA is TGTGCCAGCAGTTGGACTAGCGGGAACTACAATGAGCAGTTCTTC.

The chain joins TRBV19 to TRBJ1-3; D gene unclear. The CDR3 runs to 15 residues. The germline V gene has CDR1 LNHDA and CDR2 SQIVND (reference sequence). Trimming cost V 3 bases and J 1 base, with 10 bases left between them. CDR3 DNA: TGTGCCAGTAGTATGAGTCGTCTATCTGGAAACACCATATATTTT. Translated: CASSMSRLSGNTIYF.

CDR3 region: CASSPTGNGYTF. The CDR3 nucleotides are TGTGCCAGCAGCCCTACAGGGAATGGCTACACCTTC. This sequence joins TRBV13 and TRBJ1-2; D might be TRBD1 (6 bases). The CDR3 consists of 12 residues. Trimming stripped 5 bases from V and 6 bases from J, with 10 bases between. Germline values: CDR1 PRHDT, CDR2 FYEKMQ (reference sequence).

V is TRBV30 and J is TRBJ1-1, with D tentatively TRBD1 (5 bases). Germline CDR1 reads GTSNPN; CDR2 reads SVGIG (reference sequence). This CDR3 contains 13 residues. The V gene lost 3 bases and the J gene lost 1 base, with 9 bases spanning the gap. The CDR3 loop is CAWRQVWNTEAFF. The CDR3 DNA reads as TGTGCCTGGAGACAGGTATGGAACACTGAAGCTTTCTTT.

The CDR3 loop reads CASSPDREQTDTQYF. CDR3 DNA: TGCGCCAGCAGCCCTGACAGGGAGCAGACAGATACGCAGTATTTT. This chain joins TRBV5-1 and TRBJ2-3, with 7 bases identical to TRBD1. V trimming: 4 bases; J trimming: 3 bases; junction bases outside the gene matches: 8. Germline V gene data show CDR1 as SGHRS and CDR2 as YFSETQ. The CDR3 loop spans 15 amino acids.

The rearrangement uses TRBV2 and TRBJ2-4, with 12 bases that match TRBD2. The length of the CDR3 is 12 residues. Trimming took 7 bases from V and 10 from J; bases not matched to a gene: 2. The germline gives CDR1 SNHLY, CDR2 FYNNEI. CDR3 DNA sequence: TGTGCCAGCACGACTAGCGGGGGTATTCAGTACTTC. It codes for CASTTSGGIQYF.

The gene calls are TRBV11-1 and TRBJ2-7; 12 nucleotides agree with TRBD1. J lost 7 bases, V lost 4 bases, and 8 bases had no gene match. The CDR3 has 15 amino acids. Looked up from germline, CDR1 is SGHAT and CDR2 is FQDESV (reference sequence). The CDR3 bases are TGTGCCAGCAGCTCCCGGGACAGGGGGCAGTGGGAGCAGTACTTC. Protein sequence: CASSSRDRGQWEQYF.

The rearrangement uses TRBV18 and TRBJ1-5; D perhaps matches TRBD1 (5 bases). Germline assignment: CDR1 KGHSH and CDR2 LQKENI. The ends were cut back, 6 bases at V and 4 bases at J, with 22 bases in the middle. The CDR3 is 17 amino acids. The CDR3 spells CASSETGQGSLNQPQHF. The CDR3 region has the DNA TGTGCCAGCTCCGAAACGGGGCAGGGATCGTTGAATCAGCCCCAGCATTTT.

The CDR3 DNA follows: TGTGCCAGCAGCGTAGTAGCGGGAGTGACAGATACGCAGTATTTT. Its protein is CASSVVAGVTDTQYF. The chain is built from TRBV9 and TRBJ2-3; 9 positions match TRBD2. V gave up 0 bases and J gave up 3 bases; unmatched junction bases: 2. This CDR3 has 15 amino acids. Germline lookup yields CDR1 SGDLS and CDR2 YYNGEE.